The clone carrying this T cell receptor (beta chain) was observed a handful of times. Its antigen is not known. Patients sequenced had flow cytometry evidence of CD8+CD57+ cell expansion. Every one of the patients had aplastic anemia (severe, acquired). Each patient gave a blood sample that was collected before any therapy had been received. This record belongs to a study of CD8+CD57+ T cells in acquired aplastic anemia. At the level of the study: Sorted CD4+ plus CD8+ cells gave DNA averaging 3.2 ug. Study-level results: CD8+ Simpson's diversity showed no significant patient-control difference.

This CDR3 contains 13 residues. Per the germline V gene, CDR1 is MNHEY and CDR2 is SVGAGI. The V end was cut by 3 bases, the J end by 11 bases, with 16 bases between. For CDR3 and TCR beta VDJ profiling, genomic DNA was the template used. TCRdb used MiXCR to reprocess the reads, holding one entry per CDR3 protein. The repertoire holds 450,000 to 600,000 distinct CDR3 sequences, roughly a third seen once, with less than 1% in the top ten. The sequenced sample consisted of sorted CD4+, CD8+, or CD8+CD57+ T cells (not recorded which) from PBMCs. The chain links TRBV6-5 to TRBJ1-1; D is undetermined. The origin of this receptor is a human donor with aplastic anemia. The CDR3 spells CASSYAGGVNAFF. CDR3 sequence (DNA): TGTGCCAGCAGTTATGCAGGCGGGGTGAACGCTTTCTTT.